Presented here are 12 T cell receptor beta chains from one specimen sequenced in a study of cytomegalovirus exposure and HLA in healthy donors. Vbeta (60) and Jbeta (13) primers were used in the PCR. Data came from immunoSEQ multiplex PCR; TCRdb stores just in-frame clones and leaves some out. This table has approximately 280,000 clones, 75% to 90% appearing once. Sequenced sample: PBMCs. These receptors were obtained from a man aged 40-49 years in good health and CMV-seropositive.

V gene TRBV5-4 combines with J gene TRBJ1-2; possible D gene TRBD1, 6 bases. The CDR3 is made up of 12 amino acids. V lost 5 bases, J lost 7 bases, and 12 bases lay in between. The germline gives CDR1 SGHNT, CDR2 YYREEE (reference sequence). CDR3 in DNA: TGTGCCAGCAGGCTACAGGGTCCTGGCTACACCTTC. Translating gives CASRLQGPGYTF.

The chain couples TRBV4-3 to TRBJ1-1, with 7 bases lining up with TRBD1. Germline CDR1 is LGHNA and CDR2 is YSLEER. V lost 4 bases and J lost 1; bases outside the gene matches: 3. The CDR3 has 14 residues. CDR3 nucleotides: TGCGCCAGCAGCCTCAGGACAGGGAACACTGAAGCTTTCTTT. The encoded protein is CASSLRTGNTEAFF.

The chain is built from TRBV9 and TRBJ2-7; 9 positions agree with TRBD2. This CDR3 has 15 residues. Looked up from germline, CDR1 is SGDLS and CDR2 is YYNGEE. Losses at the gene ends were 7 bases for V and 2 bases for J; bases not matched to a gene: 10. In DNA form, the CDR3 reads TGTGCCAGCTCGCCCCGGGCTAGCGGGACCTACGAGCAGTACTTC. Protein product: CASSPRASGTYEQYF.

This clone showed up just a few times. The junction shows a germline mismatch at one end, possibly a read error. Here the CDR3 reads CSSSSGSWTSTYEQYF. CDR3 bases: TGTTCCAGCAGCTCCGGCTCTTGGACTAGCACCTACGAGCAGTACTTC. The chain recombines TRBV7-9 with TRBJ2-7; the match to TRBD2 covers 8 bases. This CDR3 region has 16 residues. CDR1 and CDR2 from the germline V gene are SEHNR and FQNEAQ (reference sequence).

The chain couples TRBV12-5 to TRBJ1-5, with 10 bases matching TRBD1. CDR1 is LGHNT and CDR2 is FRNRAP in the germline V gene. The CDR3 is 16 amino acids. After removal of 5 bases from V and 1 base from J, the junction contained 5 bases not matched to a gene. CDR3 bases: TGTGCTAGTGGTGTCCCGGGACAGGGGAGCAATCAGCCCCAGCATTTT. Amino acid sequence: CASGVPGQGSNQPQHF.

This clone was counted only a few times. The V and J genes are TRBV28 and TRBJ2-2, with 9 positions matching TRBD1. The length of the CDR3 is 17 residues. The V gene's germline CDR1 is MDHEN and CDR2 SYDVKM. The ends lost 4 bases at V and 3 bases at J; junction bases unmatched: 9. The CDR3 sequence is CASSSLQQGAHTGELFF. CDR3 nucleotide sequence: TGTGCCAGCAGTTCTTTGCAACAGGGGGCGCACACCGGGGAGCTGTTTTTT.

V is TRBV10-3 and J is TRBJ2-7, with D perhaps TRBD1 (6 bases). V dropped 0 bases and J dropped 2 bases, with 11 bases sitting between them. Germline loops: CDR1 ENHRY, CDR2 SYGVKD. The CDR3 covers 15 residues. Written as DNA, the CDR3 is TGTGCCATCAGTGAGTCAACAGGGCCGGCCTACGAGCAGTACTTC. This encodes CAISESTGPAYEQYF.

The chain recombines TRBV19 with TRBJ2-2; D is ambiguous. Trimming took off 4 bases at V and 7 bases at J, with 4 bases between the two ends. The CDR3 loop spans 11 amino acids. Germline-derived CDR1 and CDR2 are LNHDA and SQIVND (reference sequence). The CDR3 DNA follows: TGTGCCAGTAGTAGCGGCGGGGAGCTGTTTTTT. As protein: CASSSGGELFF.

The gene calls are TRBV7-9 and TRBJ2-5; no reliable D call. Trimming took 3 bases from V and 5 from J, leaving 7 bases between them. CDR1 and CDR2 from the germline V gene are SEHNR and FQNEAQ (reference sequence). CDR3 length: 12 amino acids. The CDR3 spells CASSLSSETQYF. As DNA, the CDR3 is TGTGCCAGCAGCTTGTCTTCGGAGACCCAGTACTTC.

This clone was counted once. The chain uses TRBV5-6 and TRBJ2-5, with D tentatively TRBD2 (5 bases). The last part of the DNA fits TRBJ2-7 better; the J call may be wrong. CDR1 and CDR2 from the germline V gene are SGHDT and YYEEEE. The CDR3 consists of 13 residues. CDR3 in DNA: TGTGCCAGCAGCTTGCGGGGTCCCTACGAGCAGTACTTC. This codes for CASSLRGPYEQYF.

The gene calls are TRBV28 and TRBJ2-7, with TRBD1 matching over 7 bases. The germline V gene has CDR1 MDHEN and CDR2 SYDVKM. The CDR3 spans 14 residues. The V and J ends lost 7 bases and 0 bases, in that order; junction bases with no gene match: 6. The CDR3 DNA follows: TGTGCCAGCACCATAGGGGGCCCCTCCTACGAGCAGTACTTC. Protein product: CASTIGGPSYEQYF.

V gene TRBV6-1 combines with J gene TRBJ2-7; tentative D call: TRBD1 (6 bases). The CDR3 sequence is 14 residues long. The V and J ends lost 6 bases and 3 bases respectively, with 15 bases between them. The germline gives CDR1 MNHNS, CDR2 SASEGT. CDR3: CASRQYWDNYEQYF. CDR3 nucleotides: TGTGCCAGCAGACAGTATTGGGACAACTACGAGCAGTACTTC.